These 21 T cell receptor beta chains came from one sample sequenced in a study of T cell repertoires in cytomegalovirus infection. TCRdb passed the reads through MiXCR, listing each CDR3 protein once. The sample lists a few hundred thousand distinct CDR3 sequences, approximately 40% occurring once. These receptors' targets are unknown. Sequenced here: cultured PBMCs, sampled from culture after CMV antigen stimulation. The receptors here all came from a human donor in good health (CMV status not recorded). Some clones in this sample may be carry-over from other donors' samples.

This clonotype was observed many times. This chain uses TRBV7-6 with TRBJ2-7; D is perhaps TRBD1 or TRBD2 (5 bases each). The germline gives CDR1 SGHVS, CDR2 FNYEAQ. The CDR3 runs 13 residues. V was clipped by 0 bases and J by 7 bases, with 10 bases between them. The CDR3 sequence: CASSLAQGREQYF. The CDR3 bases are TGTGCCAGCAGCTTAGCCCAGGGACGGGAGCAGTACTTC. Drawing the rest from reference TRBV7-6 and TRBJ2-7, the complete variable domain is GAGVSQSPRYKVTKRGQDVALRCDPISGHVSLYWYRQALGQGPEFLTYFNYEAQQDKSGLPNDRFSAERPEGSISTLTIQRTEQRDSAMYRCASSLAQGREQYFGPGTRLTVT.

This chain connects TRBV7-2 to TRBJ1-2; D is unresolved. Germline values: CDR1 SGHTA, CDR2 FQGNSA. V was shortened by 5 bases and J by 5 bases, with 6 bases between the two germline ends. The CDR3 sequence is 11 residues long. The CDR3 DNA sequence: TGTGCCAGCAGCGTTCTTTATGGCTACACCTTC. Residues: CASSVLYGYTF.

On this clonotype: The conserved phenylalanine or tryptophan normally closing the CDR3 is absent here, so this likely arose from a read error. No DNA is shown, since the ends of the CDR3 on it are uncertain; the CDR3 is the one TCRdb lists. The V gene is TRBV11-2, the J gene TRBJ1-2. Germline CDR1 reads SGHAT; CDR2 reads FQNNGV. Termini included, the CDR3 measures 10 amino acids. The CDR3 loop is CASSSSHRLV.

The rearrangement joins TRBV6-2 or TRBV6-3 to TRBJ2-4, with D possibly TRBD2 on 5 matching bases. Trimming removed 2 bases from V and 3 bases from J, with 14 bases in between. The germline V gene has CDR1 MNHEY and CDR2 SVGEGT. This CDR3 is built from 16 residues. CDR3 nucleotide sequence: TGTGCCAGCAGTTACACCGCTCGGGGATACAAAAACATTCAGTACTTC. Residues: CASSYTARGYKNIQYF.

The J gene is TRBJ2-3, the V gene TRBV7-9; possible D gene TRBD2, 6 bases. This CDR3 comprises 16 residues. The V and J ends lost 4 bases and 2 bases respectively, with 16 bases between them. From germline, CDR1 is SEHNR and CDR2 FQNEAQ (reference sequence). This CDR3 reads CASSSGDGPYTDTQYF. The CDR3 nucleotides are TGTGCCAGCAGCTCGGGGGATGGGCCTTACACAGATACGCAGTATTTT.

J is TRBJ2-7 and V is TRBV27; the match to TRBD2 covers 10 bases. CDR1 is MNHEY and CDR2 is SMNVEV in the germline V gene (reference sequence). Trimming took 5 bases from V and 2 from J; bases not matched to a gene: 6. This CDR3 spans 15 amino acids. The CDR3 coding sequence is TGTGCCAGCAGTGTTAGCGGGGGGCTGACCTACGAGCAGTACTTC. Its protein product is CASSVSGGLTYEQYF.

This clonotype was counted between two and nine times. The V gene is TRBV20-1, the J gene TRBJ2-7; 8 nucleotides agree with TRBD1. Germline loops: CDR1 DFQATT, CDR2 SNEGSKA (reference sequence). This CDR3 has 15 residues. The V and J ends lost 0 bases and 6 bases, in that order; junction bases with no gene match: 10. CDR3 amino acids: CSARDIYGQGSEQYF. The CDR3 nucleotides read TGCAGTGCTAGAGATATTTACGGACAGGGAAGCGAGCAGTACTTC.

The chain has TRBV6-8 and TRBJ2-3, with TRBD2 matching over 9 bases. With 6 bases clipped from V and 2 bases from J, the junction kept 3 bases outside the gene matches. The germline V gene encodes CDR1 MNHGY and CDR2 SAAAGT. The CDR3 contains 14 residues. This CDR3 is CASSRLAATDTQYF. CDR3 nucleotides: TGTGCCAGCAGCCGACTAGCGGCCACAGATACGCAGTATTTT.

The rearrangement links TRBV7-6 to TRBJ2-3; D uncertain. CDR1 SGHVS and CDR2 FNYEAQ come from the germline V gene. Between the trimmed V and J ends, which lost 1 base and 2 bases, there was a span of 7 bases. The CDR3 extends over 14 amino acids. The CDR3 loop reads CASSLEADTDTQYF. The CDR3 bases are TGTGCCAGCAGCTTAGAGGCAGACACAGATACGCAGTATTTT.

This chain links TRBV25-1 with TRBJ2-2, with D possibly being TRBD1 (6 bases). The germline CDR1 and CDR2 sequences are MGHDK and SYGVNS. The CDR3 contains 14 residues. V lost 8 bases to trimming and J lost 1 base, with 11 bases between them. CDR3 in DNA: TGTGCCAGCGCGAGGGGACAGAACACCGGGGAGCTGTTTTTT. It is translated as CASARGQNTGELFF. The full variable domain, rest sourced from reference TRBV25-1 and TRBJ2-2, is EADIYQTPRYLVIGTGKKITLECSQTMGHDKMYWYQQDPGMELHLIHYSYGVNSTEKGDLSSESTVSRIRTEHFPLTLESARPSHTSQYLCASARGQNTGELFFGEGSRLTVL.

The CDR3 coding sequence is TGTGCCAGCCCCGGAGGGCCTGACCCAACTGAAGCTTTCTTT. Translation: CASPGGPDPTEAFF. The chain employs TRBV18 and TRBJ1-1; D is undetermined. Germline V CDR1 and CDR2: KGHSH, LQKENI. Trimming cost V 8 bases and J 5 bases, with 18 bases left between them. The CDR3 runs 14 residues.

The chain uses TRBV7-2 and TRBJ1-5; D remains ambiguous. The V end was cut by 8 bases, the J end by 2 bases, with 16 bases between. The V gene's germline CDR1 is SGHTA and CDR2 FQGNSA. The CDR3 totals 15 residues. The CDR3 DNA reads TGTGCCAGCGCGGGAGGAACTAGGCGCAATCAGCCCCAGCATTTT. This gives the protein CASAGGTRRNQPQHF.

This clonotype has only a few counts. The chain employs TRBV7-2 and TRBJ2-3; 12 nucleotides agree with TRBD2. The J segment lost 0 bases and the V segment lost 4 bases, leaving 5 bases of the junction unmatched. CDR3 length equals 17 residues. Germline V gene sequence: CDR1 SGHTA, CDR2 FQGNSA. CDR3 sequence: CASSSRLAGVSTDTQYF. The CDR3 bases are TGTGCCAGCAGCTCTCGACTAGCGGGAGTGAGCACAGATACGCAGTATTTT.

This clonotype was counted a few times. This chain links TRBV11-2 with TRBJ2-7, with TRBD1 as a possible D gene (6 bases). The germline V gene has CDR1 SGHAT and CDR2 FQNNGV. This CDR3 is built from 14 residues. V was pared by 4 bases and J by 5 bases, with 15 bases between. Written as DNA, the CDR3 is TGTGCCAGCAGCTCAACAGGGTCACTCGACGAGCAGTACTTC. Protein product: CASSSTGSLDEQYF.

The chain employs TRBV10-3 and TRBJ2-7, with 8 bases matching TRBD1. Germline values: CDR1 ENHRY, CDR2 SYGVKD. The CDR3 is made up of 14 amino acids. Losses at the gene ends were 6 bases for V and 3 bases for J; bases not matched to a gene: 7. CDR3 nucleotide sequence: TGTGCCATCAGACCGGGACAGGATAACTACGAGCAGTACTTC. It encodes CAIRPGQDNYEQYF.

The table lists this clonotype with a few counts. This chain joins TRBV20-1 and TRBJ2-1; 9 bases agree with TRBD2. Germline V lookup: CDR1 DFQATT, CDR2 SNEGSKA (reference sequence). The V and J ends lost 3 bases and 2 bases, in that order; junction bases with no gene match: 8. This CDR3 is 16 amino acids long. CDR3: CSARGSSGDTYNEQFF. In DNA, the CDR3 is TGCAGTGCTAGGGGGTCTAGCGGGGATACCTACAATGAGCAGTTCTTC.

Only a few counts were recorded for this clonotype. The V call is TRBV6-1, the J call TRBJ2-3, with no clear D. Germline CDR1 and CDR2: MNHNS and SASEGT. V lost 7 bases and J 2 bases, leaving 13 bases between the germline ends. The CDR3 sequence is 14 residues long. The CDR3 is CASTESPTTDTQYF. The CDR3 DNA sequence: TGTGCCAGCACGGAGTCGCCCACCACAGATACGCAGTATTTT.

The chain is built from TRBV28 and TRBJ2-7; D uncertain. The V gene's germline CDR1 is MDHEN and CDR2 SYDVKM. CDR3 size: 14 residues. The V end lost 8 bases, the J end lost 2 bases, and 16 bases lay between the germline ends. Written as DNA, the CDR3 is TGTGCCAGCGTAAAACAGTACGGAGCCTACGAGCAGTACTTC. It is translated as CASVKQYGAYEQYF.

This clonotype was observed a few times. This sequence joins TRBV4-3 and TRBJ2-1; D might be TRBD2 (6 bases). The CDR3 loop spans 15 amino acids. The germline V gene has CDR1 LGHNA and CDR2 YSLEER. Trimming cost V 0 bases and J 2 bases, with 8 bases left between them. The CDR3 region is CASSQDGTPYNEQFF. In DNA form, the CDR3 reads TGCGCCAGCAGCCAAGACGGGACTCCCTACAATGAGCAGTTCTTC.

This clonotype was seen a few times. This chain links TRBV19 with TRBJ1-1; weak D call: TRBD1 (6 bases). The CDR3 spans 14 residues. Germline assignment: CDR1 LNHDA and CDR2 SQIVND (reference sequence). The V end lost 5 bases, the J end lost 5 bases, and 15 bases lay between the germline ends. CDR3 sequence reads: CASSVGGPGTEAFF. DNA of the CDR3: TGTGCCAGTAGTGTAGGGGGACCTGGGACTGAAGCTTTCTTT.

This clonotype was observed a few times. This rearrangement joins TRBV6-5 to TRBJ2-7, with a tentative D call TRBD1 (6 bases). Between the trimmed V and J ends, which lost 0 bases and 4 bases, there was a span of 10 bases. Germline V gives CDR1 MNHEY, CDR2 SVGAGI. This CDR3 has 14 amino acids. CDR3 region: CASSYSGTRYEQYF. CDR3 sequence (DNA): TGTGCCAGCAGTTACTCTGGGACACGGTACGAGCAGTACTTC.